A single TCR beta chain is shown here with its context. Its antigen is not identified. Germline V gene lookup returns CDR1 WSHSY and CDR2 SAAADI. The CDR3 sequence is 18 residues long. The ends lost 0 bases at V and 5 bases at J; junction bases unmatched: 10. Assay version v3.0 of immunoSEQ was used, and it was run at survey level. TCRdb keeps only in-frame clones here, not all; method: immunoSEQ multiplex PCR. The sample has some 9,700 clones, around 70% seen once. This entry belongs to a study of long-term antiretroviral therapy in people with HIV. Study background: The oldest specimens predate the 2015 immediate-ART recommendation by about a decade.

The study, taken as a whole, reports: Participants lacked recorded data on ART adherence, viral resistance or therapy changes. Dominating the repertoire at all time points were the clones that expanded before ART. An increase in diversity followed ART, yet levels stayed below transplant donor controls.

The sample was unsorted PBMCs, taken 1.8 years before starting antiretroviral therapy. The J gene is TRBJ2-3, the V gene TRBV10-2; 11 nucleotides align to TRBD2. The sequence was collected from a middle-aged man with HIV. The CDR3, as DNA: TGCGCCAGCAGTGAGTCGAGGTGGGCTAGCGGGGGGAAAGATACGCAGTATTTT. Residues: CASSESRWASGGKDTQYF.